The text below deals with one T cell receptor beta chain. Its antigen is not identified. RNA in amounts of about 0.5 to 1 ug was reverse transcribed with random hexamers. Amplification of TCR beta CDR3 spanned 54 Vbeta and 13 Jbeta via immunoSEQ multiplex PCR. TCRdb re-called the immunoSEQ multiplex PCR reads through MiXCR, storing one row per CDR3 protein. This sample has around 200,000 distinct CDR3 sequences; roughly 94% occur once, and the top ten carry around 0.16%. These data come from a study of CD8 T cells in Susac syndrome. Study-level results: That the number of individuals in its TCR sequencing and HLA analysis was relatively small was acknowledged by the study. CD8+ clonal expansion in Susac was maximal in TEMRA cells and in active patients.

J lost 6 bases, V lost 2 bases, and 4 bases had no gene match. The CDR3 extends over 16 amino acids. Germline loops: CDR1 SGHRS, CDR2 YFSETQ. Sequencing was carried out using CD8+ T cells from PBMCs. The chain combines TRBV5-1 with TRBJ2-2, with 13 nucleotides matching TRBD2. The TCR comes from a human donor with Susac syndrome. The CDR3 region has the DNA TGCGCCAGCAGCTTAGGACTAGCGGGAGCCCCCGGGGAGCTGTTTTTT. As protein: CASSLGLAGAPGELFF.